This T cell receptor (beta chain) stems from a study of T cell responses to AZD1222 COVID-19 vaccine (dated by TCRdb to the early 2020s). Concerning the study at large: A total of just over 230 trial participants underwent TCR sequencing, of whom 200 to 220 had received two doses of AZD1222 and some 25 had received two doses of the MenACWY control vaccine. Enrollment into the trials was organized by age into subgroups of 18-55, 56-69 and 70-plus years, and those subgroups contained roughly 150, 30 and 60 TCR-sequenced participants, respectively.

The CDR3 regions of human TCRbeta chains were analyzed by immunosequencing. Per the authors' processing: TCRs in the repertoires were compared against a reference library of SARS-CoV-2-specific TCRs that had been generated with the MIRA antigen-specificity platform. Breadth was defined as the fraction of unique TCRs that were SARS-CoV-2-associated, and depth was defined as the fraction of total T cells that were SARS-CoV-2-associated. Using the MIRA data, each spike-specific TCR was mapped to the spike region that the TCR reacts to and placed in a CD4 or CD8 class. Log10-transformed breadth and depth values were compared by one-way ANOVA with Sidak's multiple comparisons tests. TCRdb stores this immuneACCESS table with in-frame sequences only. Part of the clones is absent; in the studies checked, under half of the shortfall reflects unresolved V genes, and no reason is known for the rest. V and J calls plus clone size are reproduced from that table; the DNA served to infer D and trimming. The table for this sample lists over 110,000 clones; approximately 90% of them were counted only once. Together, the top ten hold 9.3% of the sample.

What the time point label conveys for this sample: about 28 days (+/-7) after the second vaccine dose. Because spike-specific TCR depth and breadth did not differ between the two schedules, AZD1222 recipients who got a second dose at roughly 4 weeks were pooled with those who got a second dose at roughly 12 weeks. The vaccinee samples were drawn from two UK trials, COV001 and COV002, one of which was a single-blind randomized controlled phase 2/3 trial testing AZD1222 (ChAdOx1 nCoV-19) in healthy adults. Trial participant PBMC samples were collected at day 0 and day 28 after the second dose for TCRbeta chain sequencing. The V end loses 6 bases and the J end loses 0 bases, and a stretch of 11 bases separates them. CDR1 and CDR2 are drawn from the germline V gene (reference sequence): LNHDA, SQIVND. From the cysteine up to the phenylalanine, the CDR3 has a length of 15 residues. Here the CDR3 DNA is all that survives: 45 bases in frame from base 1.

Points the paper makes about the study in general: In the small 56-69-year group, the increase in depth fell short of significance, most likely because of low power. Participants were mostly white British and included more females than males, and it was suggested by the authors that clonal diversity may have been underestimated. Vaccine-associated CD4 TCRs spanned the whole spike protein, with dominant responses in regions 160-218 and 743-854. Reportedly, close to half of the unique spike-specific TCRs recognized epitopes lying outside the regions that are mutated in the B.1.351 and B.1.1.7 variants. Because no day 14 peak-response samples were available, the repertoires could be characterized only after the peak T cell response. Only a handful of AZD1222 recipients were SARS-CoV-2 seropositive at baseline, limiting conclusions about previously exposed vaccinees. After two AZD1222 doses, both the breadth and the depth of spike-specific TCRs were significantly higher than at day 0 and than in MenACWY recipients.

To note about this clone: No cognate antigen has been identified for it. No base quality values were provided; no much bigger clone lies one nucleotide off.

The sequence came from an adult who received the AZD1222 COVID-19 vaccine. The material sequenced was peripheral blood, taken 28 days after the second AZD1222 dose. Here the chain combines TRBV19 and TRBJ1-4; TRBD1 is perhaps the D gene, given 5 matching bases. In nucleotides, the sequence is TGTGCCAGTAGGGCAGGGCCTGCAACTAATGAAAAACTGTTTTTT. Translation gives CASRAGPATNEKLFF.